This TCR beta chain was retrieved from a study of blood T cells in healthy people across ages. Study observations and caveats: Both higher diversity and more naive CD4+ cells marked long-lived donors when set against aged donors.

Of note for this clonotype: Its antigen is as yet unknown.

Then a second PCR, running roughly 7 to 11 cycles, was carried out with a sample-barcoded 5' primer and a J-beta primer mix. Via MiXCR, TCRdb re-called the 5' RACE reads, giving one row per CDR3 protein. Among about 1.8 million distinct CDR3 sequences listed, about 50% were seen once. This TCR was sampled from a woman between 40 and 55 years old in good health. The sequenced sample consisted of blood.

CDR3 amino acids: CASSFGRQHYTDTQYF. The CDR3 DNA reads as TGTGCCAGCAGTTTTGGAAGACAGCATTACACAGATACGCAGTATTTT. This chain uses TRBV27 with TRBJ2-3, with D possibly TRBD1 on 5 matching bases. The CDR3 spans 16 residues. The germline CDR1 and CDR2 sequences are MNHEY and SMNVEV (reference sequence). V lost 3 bases, J lost 2 bases, and 15 bases lay in between.